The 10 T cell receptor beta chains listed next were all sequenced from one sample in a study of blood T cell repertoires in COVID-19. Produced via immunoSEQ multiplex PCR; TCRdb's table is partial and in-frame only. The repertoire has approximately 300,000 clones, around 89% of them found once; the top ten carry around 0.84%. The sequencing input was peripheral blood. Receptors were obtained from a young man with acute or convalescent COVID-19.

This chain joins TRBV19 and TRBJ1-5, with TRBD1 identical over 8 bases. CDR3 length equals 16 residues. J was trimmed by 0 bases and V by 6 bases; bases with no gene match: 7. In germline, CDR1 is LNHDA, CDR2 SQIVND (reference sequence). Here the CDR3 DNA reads TGTGCCAGTAGGGCTGACAGGGGATATAGCAATCAGCCCCAGCATTTT. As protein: CASRADRGYSNQPQHF. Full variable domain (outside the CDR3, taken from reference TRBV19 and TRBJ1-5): DGGITQSPKYLFRKEGQNVTLSCEQNLNHDAMYWYRQDPGQGLRLIYYSQIVNDFQKGDIAEGYSVSREKKESFPLTVTSAQKNPTAFYLCASRADRGYSNQPQHFGDGTRLSIL.

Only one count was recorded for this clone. The CDR3: CASSEGGPSNEQFF. CDR3 nucleotide sequence: TGCGCCAGCAGTGAGGGGGGCCCTTCCAATGAGCAGTTCTTC. V gene TRBV10-1 combines with J gene TRBJ2-1; D perhaps matches TRBD1 (6 bases). Trimming stripped 2 bases from V and 6 bases from J, with 11 bases between. The CDR3 length is 14 residues. Germline assignment: CDR1 WNHNN and CDR2 SYGVQD (reference sequence).

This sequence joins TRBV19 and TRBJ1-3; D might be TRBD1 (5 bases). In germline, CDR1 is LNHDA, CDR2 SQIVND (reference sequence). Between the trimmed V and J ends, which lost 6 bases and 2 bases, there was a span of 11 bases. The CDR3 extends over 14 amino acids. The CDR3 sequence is CASRPQGAGNTIYF. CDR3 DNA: TGTGCCAGTAGGCCCCAGGGCGCTGGAAACACCATATATTTT.

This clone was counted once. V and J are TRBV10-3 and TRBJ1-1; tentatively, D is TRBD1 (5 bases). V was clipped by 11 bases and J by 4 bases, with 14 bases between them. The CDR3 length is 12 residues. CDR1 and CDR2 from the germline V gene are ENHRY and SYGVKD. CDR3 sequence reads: CAHPGGLTEAFF. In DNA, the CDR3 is TGTGCCCACCCCGGGGGACTCACTGAAGCTTTCTTT.

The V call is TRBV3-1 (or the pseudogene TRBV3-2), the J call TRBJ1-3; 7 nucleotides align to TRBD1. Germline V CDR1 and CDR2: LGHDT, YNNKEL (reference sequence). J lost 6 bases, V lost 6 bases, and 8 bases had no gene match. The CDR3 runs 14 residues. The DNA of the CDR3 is TGTGCCAGCAGTCATCAAGGGACAGCAAACACCATATATTTT. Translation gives CASSHQGTANTIYF.

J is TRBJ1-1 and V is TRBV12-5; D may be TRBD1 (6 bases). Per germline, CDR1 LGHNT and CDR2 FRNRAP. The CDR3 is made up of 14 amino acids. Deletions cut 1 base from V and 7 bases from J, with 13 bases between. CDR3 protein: CASGLDGQIIEAFF. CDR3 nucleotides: TGTGCTAGTGGTTTGGACGGACAGATTATTGAAGCTTTCTTT.

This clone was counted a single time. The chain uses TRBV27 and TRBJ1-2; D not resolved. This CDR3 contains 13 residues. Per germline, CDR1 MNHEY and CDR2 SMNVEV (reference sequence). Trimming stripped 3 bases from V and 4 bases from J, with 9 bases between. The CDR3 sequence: CASSFRGFYGYTF. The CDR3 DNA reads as TGTGCCAGCAGTTTCAGAGGATTCTATGGCTACACCTTC.

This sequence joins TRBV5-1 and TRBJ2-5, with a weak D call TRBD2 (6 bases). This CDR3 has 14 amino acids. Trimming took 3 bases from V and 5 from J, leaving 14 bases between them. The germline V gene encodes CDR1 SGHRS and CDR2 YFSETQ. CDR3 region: CASSYSGVGETQYF. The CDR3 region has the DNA TGCGCCAGCAGCTATTCGGGAGTCGGGGAGACCCAGTACTTC.

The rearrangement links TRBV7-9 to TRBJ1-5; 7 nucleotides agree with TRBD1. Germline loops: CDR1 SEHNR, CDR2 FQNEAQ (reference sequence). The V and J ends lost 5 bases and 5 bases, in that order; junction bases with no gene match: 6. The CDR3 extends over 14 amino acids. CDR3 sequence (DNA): TGTGCCAGCAGCCCGGACAGGCCGGATCAGCCCCAGCATTTT. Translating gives CASSPDRPDQPQHF.

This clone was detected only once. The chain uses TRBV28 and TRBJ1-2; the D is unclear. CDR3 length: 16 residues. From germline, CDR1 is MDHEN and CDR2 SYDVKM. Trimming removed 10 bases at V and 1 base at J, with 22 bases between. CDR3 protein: CATTPSRGPLNYGYTF. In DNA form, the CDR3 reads TGTGCCACCACTCCTAGTAGAGGGCCCCTTAACTATGGCTACACCTTC.